The rows below give T cell receptor beta chains drawn from one sample of a study of OX40 agonist ivuxolimab in advanced cancers. The table came from immunoSEQ multiplex PCR; TCRdb's copy has only in-frame clones and leaves some out. Counted here are 98,000 or so clones, 80% to 90% occurring once; the ten biggest clones make up under 0.4%. Sequencing used CD4+ or CD8+ T cells sorted from blood, obtained in a trial of the OX40 agonist ivuxolimab. The receptor source for this set is an adult with an advanced solid tumor such as melanoma, head and neck, liver or kidney cancer. The CDR3 runs from the conserved cysteine through the conserved F or W. The D gene is left open where the match is weak. Clone size, where shown, is once, few, many, or a class for clones that have expanded.

CDR3nt: TGTGCCAGTAGAATCAGCAATCAGCCCCAGCATTTT
CDR3aa: CASRISNQPQHF
d_gene: NA
j_gene: TRBJ1-5
abundance: few
v_gene: TRBV2

CDR3nt: TGTGCCAGCAGCATTGGGGGCGCCGGTAATGAAAAACTGTTTTTT
CDR3aa: CASSIGGAGNEKLFF
d_gene: NA
j_gene: TRBJ1-4
abundance: NA
v_gene: TRBV5-4

CDR3nt: TGTGCCAGCAGGGGAACAGGGGGGAATCAGCCCCAGCATTTT
CDR3aa: CASRGTGGNQPQHF
d_gene: TRBD1
j_gene: TRBJ1-5
abundance: NA
v_gene: TRBV2

CDR3nt: TGTGCCAGCAGTTTGTCACCAGGGTTCTACGAGCAGTACTTC
CDR3aa: CASSLSPGFYEQYF
d_gene: NA
j_gene: TRBJ2-7
abundance: few
v_gene: TRBV6-5

CDR3nt: TGTGCCAGCAGTTTAGGAGAGGGAAACACCATATATTTT
CDR3aa: CASSLGEGNTIYF
d_gene: NA
j_gene: TRBJ1-3
abundance: NA
v_gene: TRBV28

CDR3nt: TGTGCCACCAGCAGAGATCTCCCAGCAGCTAACTATGGCTACACCTTC
CDR3aa: CATSRDLPAANYGYTF
d_gene: NA
j_gene: TRBJ1-2
abundance: NA
v_gene: TRBV15

CDR3nt: TGTGCCAGCAGCCCAACTTGGGGGGGGACGGAAGCTTTCTTT
CDR3aa: CASSPTWGGTEAFF
d_gene: NA
j_gene: TRBJ1-1
abundance: NA
v_gene: TRBV7-2

CDR3nt: TGTGCCAGCAGCGACGAAAAAGGGGGGTATGGCTACACCTTC
CDR3aa: CASSDEKGGYGYTF
d_gene: NA
j_gene: TRBJ1-2
abundance: NA
v_gene: TRBV5-4

CDR3nt: TGTGCCAGTAGTATAGAGGGGCGGAACACTGAAGCTTTCTTT
CDR3aa: CASSIEGRNTEAFF
d_gene: NA
j_gene: TRBJ1-1
abundance: NA
v_gene: TRBV19

CDR3nt: TGTGCCAGCAGCTCTACCCGGGACAGGGTACACTATGGCTACACCTTC
CDR3aa: CASSSTRDRVHYGYTF
d_gene: TRBD1
j_gene: TRBJ1-2
abundance: NA
v_gene: TRBV11-2

CDR3nt: TGTGCCAGCAGCTTAGCGGGAGCGGGAGATCTTAATGAGCAGTTCTTC
CDR3aa: CASSLAGAGDLNEQFF
d_gene: TRBD2
j_gene: TRBJ2-1
abundance: NA
v_gene: TRBV7-2

CDR3nt: TGTGCCAGCAGCAAAATTCTTCCAGCAGCTAACTATGGCTACACCTTC
CDR3aa: CASSKILPAANYGYTF
d_gene: NA
j_gene: TRBJ1-2
abundance: NA
v_gene: TRBV21-1

CDR3nt: TGTGCCAGCAGCACGCAGGGGGGCTACACTGAAGCTTTCTTT
CDR3aa: CASSTQGGYTEAFF
d_gene: TRBD1
j_gene: TRBJ1-1
abundance: NA
v_gene: TRBV11-1

CDR3nt: TGTGCCAGCAGCTCTGCGACAGGGGGCTTCATGAACACTGAAGCTTTCTTT
CDR3aa: CASSSATGGFMNTEAFF
d_gene: TRBD1
j_gene: TRBJ1-1
abundance: NA
v_gene: TRBV5-4

CDR3nt: TGTGCCTGGAGTGCCCGCACAGATACGCAGTATTTT
CDR3aa: CAWSARTDTQYF
d_gene: NA
j_gene: TRBJ2-3
abundance: NA
v_gene: TRBV30

CDR3nt: TGTGCCAGCTCAACTCCGGGACAGGGCCACTACGAGCAGTACTTC
CDR3aa: CASSTPGQGHYEQYF
d_gene: TRBD1
j_gene: TRBJ2-7
abundance: NA
v_gene: TRBV18

CDR3nt: TGTGCCTGGACTAGCGGGGTGTACAATGAGCAGTTCTTC
CDR3aa: CAWTSGVYNEQFF
d_gene: TRBD2
j_gene: TRBJ2-1
abundance: NA
v_gene: TRBV30